A single T cell receptor (beta chain) is shown here with its context. The data stem from a study of Graves' ophthalmopathy and Graves' hyperthyroidism. Germline values: CDR1 MNHEY, CDR2 SVGEGT. The CDR3 has 15 residues. With 5 bases clipped from V and 6 bases from J, the junction kept 9 bases outside the gene matches. TCR beta CDR3 amplification used RNA transcripts. The first round was an RT-PCR with HTBI primers, and the second round was a multiplex PCR. TCRdb re-derived calls from the multiplex PCR reads in MiXCR, one entry per CDR3 protein. The sample contains 170,000 or so distinct CDR3 sequences, about 40% of which appear only once.

What was sequenced was peripheral blood. The V gene is TRBV6-2 or TRBV6-3, the J gene TRBJ1-5; 8 positions agree with TRBD1. The sequence came from a woman in her 40s with Graves' ophthalmopathy. CDR3 bases: TGTGCCAGCAGTGTGGCAGGGGGCGGGGGTCAGCCCCAGCATTTT. It encodes CASSVAGGGGQPQHF.